These T cell receptor beta chains were read from a single sample in a study of CD4 T cells in relation to SARS-CoV-2 and coronaviruses. Antigen specificity for these receptors is unknown. TCRdb's copy holds only in-frame clones and misses some; the assay was immunoSEQ multiplex PCR. The sample has 36,000 or so clones, over 65% seen once. The material sequenced was memory CD4+ T cells from PBMCs, cultured in vitro. The receptors here all came from an adult with COVID-19. Each CDR3 is given with its conserved first and last residue. The D gene is left open where the match is weak. The listing skips clone size in some rows; elsewhere it reads once, few, many or a size class.

v_gene	abundance	j_gene	d_gene	CDR3nt	CDR3aa
TRBV6-2/TRBV6-3	.	TRBJ2-3	TRBD2	TGTGCCAGCAGTTACGCTAGCGGGAGCACAGATACGCAGTATTTT	CASSYASGSTDTQYF
TRBV28	medium-sized	TRBJ2-6	.	TGTGCCAGCAACCAACAGCCCAGCATCTCTGGGGCCAACGTCCTGACTTTC	CASNQQPSISGANVLTF
TRBV6-5	.	TRBJ1-4	.	TGTGCCACCAAGGTACCCAGCATCAATGAAAAACTGTTTTTT	CATKVPSINEKLFF
TRBV27	.	TRBJ2-7	.	TGTGCCAGCAGTTTATCCGGACAGCACGAGCAGTACTTC	CASSLSGQHEQYF
TRBV27	.	TRBJ1-5	TRBD1	TGTGCCAGCAGCCGAGAAGGACAGGGTAGCAGACAGCCCCAGCATTTT	CASSREGQGSRQPQHF
TRBV7-8	.	TRBJ2-7	TRBD2	TGTGCCAGCAGCTCGACAGCGGGAGGCTACGAGCAGTACTTC	CASSSTAGGYEQYF
TRBV6-4	few	TRBJ2-2	.	TGTGCCAGCAGTGACTCGGGCACCGGGGAGCTGTTTTTT	CASSDSGTGELFF
TRBV4-3	few	TRBJ2-6	.	TGCGCCAGCAGCCCAGAAGCAGGGGCTGGGGCCAACGTCCTGACTTTC	CASSPEAGAGANVLTF
TRBV7-7	.	TRBJ2-5	.	TGTGCCAGCAGCTTCGGGGAATTTGAGACCCAGTACTTC	CASSFGEFETQYF
TRBV7-2	.	TRBJ1-2	TRBD1	TGTGCCAGCAGCTTAGGTCCGACAGGGGGGCGCGGGGATGGCTACACCTTC	CASSLGPTGGRGDGYTF
TRBV5-1	.	TRBJ2-5	TRBD2	TGCGCCAGCAGTAGGGCGGGAGGCTCCCAAGAGACCCAGTACTTC	CASSRAGGSQETQYF
TRBV6-5	.	TRBJ1-2	.	TGTGCCAGCAATAGGGGGGCCCGAGGCTACACCTTC	CASNRGARGYTF
TRBV9	.	TRBJ2-3	TRBD2	TGTGCCAGCAAGGAAGGGCTAGCGGACACAGATACGCAGTATTTT	CASKEGLADTDTQYF
TRBV10-3	once	TRBJ2-3	.	TGTGCCATCCGGGACCTCACAGATACGCAGTATTTT	CAIRDLTDTQYF
TRBV6-5	.	TRBJ2-7	.	TGTGCCAGCAGCCGAGAACAGGGTGGGCCCTACGAGCAGTACTTC	CASSREQGGPYEQYF
TRBV5-4	.	TRBJ2-3	TRBD2	TGTGCCAGCAGCTTGGCCATAGCGGGCGGGACAGATACGCAGTATTTT	CASSLAIAGGTDTQYF
TRBV28	.	TRBJ2-1	.	TGTGCCAGCTCTACTCGCTACAATGAGCAGTTCTTC	CASSTRYNEQFF
TRBV11-2	once	TRBJ2-1	.	TGTGCCAGCAACCATTATACTATAAGCTCCTACAATGAGCAGTTCTTC	CASNHYTISSYNEQFF
TRBV7-6	.	TRBJ2-3	.	TGTGCCAGCAGCTTATTACTTGACACAGATACGCAGTATTTT	CASSLLLDTDTQYF
TRBV20-1	.	TRBJ2-5	.	TGCAGTGCCGTGAGCGGAGAGACCCAGTACTTC	CSAVSGETQYF
TRBV30	once	TRBJ2-7	.	TGTGCCTGGAGTGTAGCCGCAGGGGCCTACGAGCAGTACTTC	CAWSVAAGAYEQYF
TRBV29-1	.	TRBJ1-2	TRBD1	TGCAGCACCCAACCCGGGACAGACGGTGGCTACACCTTC	CSTQPGTDGGYTF
TRBV6-5	.	TRBJ2-7	TRBD2	TGTGCCAGCAGCCCCGAGACGGGAGGGAGTTACGAGCAGTACTTC	CASSPETGGSYEQYF
TRBV7-2	.	TRBJ1-1	TRBD1	TGTGCCAGCAGCCGGGACAGCATGAACACTGAAGCTTTCTTT	CASSRDSMNTEAFF
TRBV28	once	TRBJ2-3	.	TGTGCCAGCAGTTGGTCATCCCAGGATACGCAGTATTTT	CASSWSSQDTQYF
TRBV7-3	.	TRBJ2-1	TRBD2	TGTGCCAGCAGCTTAAGCCCGATTGCTAGCGGGAACTACAATGAGCAGTTCTTC	CASSLSPIASGNYNEQFF
TRBV27	few	TRBJ1-6	.	TGTGCCAGCGGGATTAATTCACCCCTCCACTTT	CASGINSPLHF
TRBV5-5	.	TRBJ2-3	TRBD2	TGTGCCAGCAGCTGGATGGTTGGGACTAGCGGGAAGTCTGATACGCAGTATTTT	CASSWMVGTSGKSDTQYF
TRBV6-4	.	TRBJ1-6	TRBD1	TGTGCCAGCAGACTAGGACAGGGCGGTCGATCACCCCTCCACTTT	CASRLGQGGRSPLHF
TRBV23-1	.	TRBJ2-1	.	TGCGCCAGCAGTCGTCCCCGGGACATGGATTACAATGAGCAGTTCTTC	CASSRPRDMDYNEQFF
TRBV18	.	TRBJ1-5	.	TGTGCCAGCTCACCACGTTCAGGATTCAATCAGCCCCAGCATTTT	CASSPRSGFNQPQHF
TRBV6-5	.	TRBJ1-2	.	TGTGCCAGCAGCAAGATGAGTGATAATGGCTACACCTTC	CASSKMSDNGYTF
TRBV28	.	TRBJ1-5	.	TGTGCCAGCAGTTTCGGGGTCAATCAGCCCCAGCATTTT	CASSFGVNQPQHF
TRBV30	.	TRBJ1-3	.	TGTGCCTGGAGTGGTTTGTTAGGGGCTCGCTCAAACACCATATATTTT	CAWSGLLGARSNTIYF
TRBV6-5	.	TRBJ1-1	TRBD1	TGTGCCAGCAGCGTACGAGCCGGGACAGGGGTAGCTTTCTTT	CASSVRAGTGVAFF
TRBV3-1/TRBV3-2	.	TRBJ1-5	.	TGTGCCAGCAGCCCTGGGAGAGTTCAGCCCCAGCATTTT	CASSPGRVQPQHF
TRBV5-1	.	TRBJ2-7	TRBD2	TGCGCCAGCAGCCTACGGACTAGCGGGACCTACGAGCAGTACTTC	CASSLRTSGTYEQYF
TRBV11-2	.	TRBJ1-1	.	TGTGCCAGCAAAGACAGACCGAACACTGAAGCTTTCTTT	CASKDRPNTEAFF
TRBV10-1	.	TRBJ2-7	TRBD1	TGCGCCAGCACTTTAAGGGGGCCAGTCCCTTACGAGCAGTACTTC	CASTLRGPVPYEQYF
TRBV28	.	TRBJ1-2	TRBD1	TGTGCCACCTCGCAGGGGGTCTATGGCTACACCTTC	CATSQGVYGYTF
TRBV5-6	.	TRBJ2-5	.	TGTGCCAGCAGCTTCGGGGGTGTAACTAGCCGACAGACCCAGTACTTC	CASSFGGVTSRQTQYF
TRBV7-7	.	TRBJ2-2	TRBD1	TGTGCTAGCAGCTTGGACAGGGACCAGGAGCTGTTTTTT	CASSLDRDQELFF
TRBV7-2	.	TRBJ1-2	.	TGTGCCAGCAGCTTAGTCAGCGATGGCTACACCTTC	CASSLVSDGYTF
TRBV15	.	TRBJ2-3	TRBD2	TGTGCCACCAGCAGAGATAGCGGGATCACAGATACGCAGTATTTT	CATSRDSGITDTQYF
TRBV28	.	TRBJ2-7	TRBD1	TGTGCCAGCAGGCCGGGACAGAGTTACGAGCAGTACTTC	CASRPGQSYEQYF
TRBV12-2	.	TRBJ2-1	.	TGTGCAAGTCGCTTAGTACAGCCGGGACCGCGGTTCTTC	CASRLVQPGPRFF
TRBV7-9	.	TRBJ2-6	TRBD2	TGTGCCAGCAGCTTAGCAGCGGGAGAAACTGGGGCCAACGTCCTGACTTTC	CASSLAAGETGANVLTF
TRBV5-1	.	TRBJ2-3	.	TGCGCCAGCAACTCCGAGGGACTTCGCACAGATACGCAGTATTTT	CASNSEGLRTDTQYF
TRBV12-3/TRBV12-4	.	TRBJ2-7	.	TGTGCCAGCAGTTTTGGTGGACCCTACGAGCAGTACTTC	CASSFGGPYEQYF
TRBV3-1/TRBV3-2	.	TRBJ2-7	TRBD2	TGTGCCAGCAGCCAAGCGGGAGGTGAGCACGAGCAGTACTTC	CASSQAGGEHEQYF
TRBV19	.	TRBJ2-2	.	TGTGCCAGTAGGAAACCCTACCCGAACACCGGGGAGCTGTTTTTT	CASRKPYPNTGELFF
TRBV30	.	TRBJ1-2	TRBD1	TGTGCCTGGAGTGTATTGGAGACAGGGAATAACTATGGCTACACCTTC	CAWSVLETGNNYGYTF
TRBV6-2/TRBV6-3	.	TRBJ2-1	TRBD2	TGTGCCAGCAGTTACCCCAGCGGGAGTGGGAAGTCCTACAATGAGCAGTTCTTC	CASSYPSGSGKSYNEQFF
TRBV19	.	TRBJ1-1	TRBD1	TGTGCCAGTAGTACCGGGACAGGGGTGTCTGAAGCTTTCTTT	CASSTGTGVSEAFF
TRBV7-2	.	TRBJ2-3	TRBD2	TGTGCCAGCAGCTTTACTAGCGACACAGATACGCAGTATTTT	CASSFTSDTDTQYF